These 30 T cell receptor beta chains originate from one sample sequenced in a study of hypomethylating agent response in myelodysplastic syndrome. The protocol was immunoSEQ multiplex PCR, while the TCRdb copy is restricted to in-frame clones and leaves out a portion. The sample contains 1,100 or so clones, roughly 81% of which appear only once. The sequenced sample was bone marrow, obtained before or after starting hypomethylating agent treatment for myelodysplastic syndrome (not recorded which). The receptors shown here come from a human donor with myelodysplastic syndrome.

This chain links TRBV2 with TRBJ1-5; TRBD1 matches at 9 bases. V shed 6 bases and J 1 base; nucleotides not matched to a gene: 13. Germline CDR1 reads SNHLY; CDR2 reads FYNNEI. The CDR3 spans 18 residues. The CDR3, as DNA: TGTGCCAGCAGCTCACCGGGACAGGGACTTATGAGCAATCAGCCCCAGCATTTT. Translated: CASSSPGQGLMSNQPQHF.

V is TRBV6-4 and J is TRBJ2-3; 9 bases are a match to TRBD2. The V gene end was trimmed by 5 bases and the J gene end by 3 bases; junction bases not matched to a gene: 3. Germline V gene lookup returns CDR1 MRHNA and CDR2 SNTAGT. This CDR3 has 14 residues. CDR3 region: CASSLAGATDTQYF. The DNA for the CDR3 is TGTGCCAGCAGTTTAGCGGGAGCTACAGATACGCAGTATTTT.

J is TRBJ2-7 and V is TRBV14; 7 bases map to TRBD1. The CDR3 runs to 14 residues. After removal of 6 bases from V and 1 base from J, the junction contained 6 bases not matched to a gene. CDR1 SGHDN and CDR2 FVKESK come from the germline V gene. CDR3 amino acids: CASSLNRGSYEQYF. Written as DNA, the CDR3 is TGTGCCAGCAGTCTTAACAGGGGTTCCTACGAGCAGTACTTC.

This clone counts as large. The chain links TRBV5-4 to TRBJ2-1, with a weak D call TRBD1 (6 bases). CDR1 and CDR2 from the germline V gene are SGHNT and YYREEE (reference sequence). V lost 0 bases and J 7 bases, leaving 14 bases between the germline ends. This CDR3 is 15 amino acids long. CDR3 amino acids: CASSLDRAYMNEQFF. The CDR3 nucleotides read TGTGCCAGCAGCTTGGACAGGGCGTATATGAATGAGCAGTTCTTC.

This chain joins TRBV4-2 and TRBJ1-4; 7 nucleotides match TRBD1. The V gene's germline CDR1 is LGHNA and CDR2 YNFKEQ. The CDR3 length is 15 residues. Losses at the gene ends were 1 base for V and 2 bases for J; bases not matched to a gene: 1. CDR3 nucleotides: TGTGCCAGCAGCCAAGTGACAGGGACTAATGAAAAACTGTTTTTT. Translating it yields CASSQVTGTNEKLFF.

This clone was observed a few times. The rearrangement joins TRBV14 to TRBJ1-1; 7 nucleotides agree with TRBD1. Germline V gene lookup returns CDR1 SGHDN and CDR2 FVKESK. This CDR3 region has 14 residues. The junction had 7 bases not matched to a gene; V was cut back by 4 bases and J by 5 bases. CDR3 nucleotide sequence: TGTGCCAGCAGCCGAACAGGGGCCTCGACTGAAGCTTTCTTT. This gives the protein CASSRTGASTEAFF.

The J gene is TRBJ1-1, the V gene TRBV5-6; weak D call: TRBD1 (6 bases). CDR3 length equals 15 residues. V dropped 4 bases and J dropped 3 bases, with 16 bases sitting between them. Germline V gene lookup returns CDR1 SGHDT and CDR2 YYEEEE. This chain's CDR3 is CASSPGARLDTEAFF. The CDR3 DNA sequence: TGTGCCAGCAGCCCGGGGGCCAGATTAGACACTGAAGCTTTCTTT.

This clone was seen a single time. The chain couples TRBV9 to TRBJ2-2, with 11 bases identical to TRBD2. In germline, CDR1 is SGDLS, CDR2 YYNGEE. The CDR3 runs 16 residues. J gave up 4 bases and V 5 bases, and 7 bases lay outside the gene matches. The CDR3 DNA reads as TGTGCCAGCAGTACTCCGGGACTAGCGGCCACCGGGGAGCTGTTTTTT. It yields the protein CASSTPGLAATGELFF.

CDR3 protein: CASSTETYNEQFF. The CDR3 nucleotides read TGCGCCAGCAGCACGGAGACCTACAATGAGCAGTTCTTC. V and J are TRBV5-1 and TRBJ2-1, with D unclear. Germline CDR1 is SGHRS and CDR2 is YFSETQ. CDR3 length equals 13 residues. Trimming cost V 4 bases and J 2 bases, with 7 bases left between them.

V and J are TRBV13 and TRBJ2-1; 7 nucleotides match TRBD2. Germline V gene sequence: CDR1 PRHDT, CDR2 FYEKMQ (reference sequence). The CDR3 runs 17 residues. Trimming took 5 bases from V and 7 from J; bases not matched to a gene: 17. CDR3 sequence: CASSPRSGGGLKNEQFF. The CDR3 DNA reads TGTGCCAGCAGCCCCCGTTCCGGGGGAGGGCTTAAAAATGAGCAGTTCTTC.

V gene TRBV10-3 combines with J gene TRBJ2-5; D unresolved. The CDR3 contains 11 residues. Germline values: CDR1 ENHRY, CDR2 SYGVKD. Trimming took off 3 bases at V and 2 bases at J, with 1 base between the two ends. CDR3 DNA sequence: TGTGCCATCAGTGAACAAGAGACCCAGTACTTC. Amino acid sequence: CAISEQETQYF.

This chain joins TRBV7-9 and TRBJ2-5; 7 nucleotides align to TRBD1. Germline assignment: CDR1 SEHNR and CDR2 FQNEAQ (reference sequence). Trimming removed 5 bases from V and 2 bases from J; junction bases left unmatched: 5. The CDR3 totals 14 residues. For the CDR3, the DNA is TGTGCCAGCAGCGCGGACAGGAATCAAGAGACCCAGTACTTC. Protein product: CASSADRNQETQYF. The full variable domain, with the rest looked up from reference TRBV7-9 and TRBJ2-5, is DTGVSQNPRHKITKRGQNVTFRCDPISEHNRLYWYRQTLGQGPEFLTYFQNEAQLEKSRLLSDRFSAERPKGSFSTLEIQRTEQGDSAMYLCASSADRNQETQYFGPGTRLLVL.

This chain uses TRBV7-2 with TRBJ1-3; 8 nucleotides match TRBD1. CDR1 and CDR2 (germline): SGHTA, FQGNSA. This CDR3 comprises 16 residues. Trimming at V came to 5 bases and at J to 4 bases, leaving 10 bases not matched to a gene. CDR3 DNA: TGTGCCAGCAGCCCAGCGACAGGGGCGGCGGGAAACACCATATATTTT. Its translation is CASSPATGAAGNTIYF.

This CDR3 is CAISEGLAGVVQFF. CDR3 sequence (DNA): TGTGCCATCAGTGAGGGACTAGCGGGAGTTGTGCAGTTCTTC. This chain connects TRBV10-3 to TRBJ2-1, with TRBD2 matching over 13 bases. After removal of 2 bases from V and 12 bases from J, the junction contained 4 bases not matched to a gene. Germline V lookup: CDR1 ENHRY, CDR2 SYGVKD. This CDR3 region has 14 residues.

V and J are TRBV7-9 and TRBJ1-2; D might be TRBD1 (6 bases). With 5 bases removed from V and 6 bases from J, the gap between germline ends came to 16 bases. The CDR3 contains 14 residues. Germline V lookup: CDR1 SEHNR, CDR2 FQNEAQ (reference sequence). The CDR3 DNA is TGTGCCAGCAGCCCCCGTAACAGGGAGAATGGCTACACCTTC. It specifies CASSPRNRENGYTF.

The count of this clone is one. V usage is TRBV9 and J usage is TRBJ1-1; D gene ambiguous. The V and J ends lost 3 bases and 3 bases respectively, with 12 bases between them. The CDR3 length is 14 residues. In germline, CDR1 is SGDLS, CDR2 YYNGEE. CDR3: CASSARVGDTEAFF. DNA for the CDR3: TGTGCCAGCAGCGCCAGAGTAGGTGACACTGAAGCTTTCTTT.

This chain uses TRBV11-2 with TRBJ1-2; 7 bases align to TRBD1. Germline V gives CDR1 SGHAT, CDR2 FQNNGV. Germline trimming cut 2 bases from V and 4 bases from J; bases unmatched to any gene: 7. The CDR3 covers 15 residues. CDR3 bases: TGTGCCAGCAGCTTACTACCCGACAGGGTCTATGGCTACACCTTC. It translates to CASSLLPDRVYGYTF.

The gene calls are TRBV9 and TRBJ2-1, with a weak D call TRBD2 (5 bases). Germline V gives CDR1 SGDLS, CDR2 YYNGEE. This CDR3 is 14 amino acids long. V was trimmed by 1 base and J by 10 bases, leaving 15 bases between them. The chain's CDR3 is CASSVSAREREQFF. The CDR3 coding sequence is TGTGCCAGCAGCGTATCTGCAAGGGAGCGCGAGCAGTTCTTC.

The chain is built from TRBV10-1 and TRBJ1-1; D might be TRBD1 (5 bases). The germline gives CDR1 WNHNN, CDR2 SYGVQD (reference sequence). The CDR3 extends over 14 amino acids. The V end lost 0 bases, the J end lost 7 bases, and 12 bases lay between the germline ends. The CDR3 nucleotides are TGCGCCAGCAGTGAGTCGGCAGGGTGGGGTGAAGCTTTCTTT. This encodes CASSESAGWGEAFF.

V gene TRBV4-1 combines with J gene TRBJ1-2; D is undetermined. This CDR3 comprises 16 residues. V lost 1 base and J 6 bases, leaving 18 bases between the germline ends. Germline values: CDR1 MGHRA, CDR2 YSYEKL. CDR3 region: CASSQVVRPMKDGYTF. The CDR3 DNA is TGCGCCAGCAGCCAAGTGGTGAGACCCATGAAGGATGGCTACACCTTC.

V and J are TRBV5-5 and TRBJ2-7; tentative D call: TRBD2 (6 bases). Germline V gives CDR1 SGHKS, CDR2 YYEKEE (reference sequence). The CDR3 is 12 residues long. V lost 7 bases and J 6 bases, leaving 14 bases between the germline ends. The CDR3 is CASWVSGSEQYF. The CDR3 DNA follows: TGTGCCAGCTGGGTTAGCGGAAGCGAGCAGTACTTC.

This clone was counted between two and nine times. The rearrangement joins TRBV5-4 to TRBJ2-7, with 12 bases identical to TRBD2. Germline CDR1 and CDR2: SGHNT and YYREEE (reference sequence). This CDR3 is built from 15 residues. The J segment lost 5 bases and the V segment lost 4 bases, leaving 7 bases of the junction unmatched. CDR3 sequence (DNA): TGTGCCAGCAGCGGAGGACTAGCGGGACCCAACGAGCAGTACTTC. Translating gives CASSGGLAGPNEQYF.

V is TRBV19 and J is TRBJ1-5; 7 nucleotides align to TRBD1. The V and J ends lost 3 bases and 5 bases, in that order; junction bases with no gene match: 4. Germline CDR1 and CDR2: LNHDA and SQIVND (reference sequence). The CDR3 has 14 residues. CDR3 region: CASSMDRTDQPQHF. In DNA, the CDR3 is TGTGCCAGTAGTATGGACAGGACCGATCAGCCCCAGCATTTT.

CDR3 protein: CASSTSGQGTGNEQFF. DNA for the CDR3: TGTGCCAGCAGCACCTCAGGACAGGGCACGGGTAATGAGCAGTTCTTC. The gene calls are TRBV9 and TRBJ2-1, with TRBD1 identical over 8 bases. Germline V lookup: CDR1 SGDLS, CDR2 YYNGEE. This CDR3 contains 16 residues. The V segment lost 4 bases and the J segment 7 bases; nucleotides outside the gene matches: 13. The full variable domain, completed using reference TRBV9 and TRBJ2-1, is DSGVTQTPKHLITATGQRVTLRCSPRSGDLSVYWYQQSLDQGLQFLIQYYNGEERAKGNILERFSAQQFPDLHSELNLSSLELGDSALYFCASSTSGQGTGNEQFFGPGTRLTVL.

This clone was observed a handful of times. This chain joins TRBV10-1 and TRBJ1-3; TRBD1 agrees at 10 bases. Germline CDR1 and CDR2: WNHNN and SYGVQD (reference sequence). The CDR3 is made up of 16 amino acids. V shed 6 bases and J 3 bases; nucleotides not matched to a gene: 8. The CDR3 sequence is CASRTTGTGDGNTIYF. The CDR3 nucleotides read TGCGCCAGCAGAACAACCGGGACAGGGGATGGAAACACCATATATTTT.

The chain couples TRBV9 to TRBJ1-6; the D is unclear. V gave up 3 bases and J gave up 11 bases, with 12 bases separating them. The CDR3 totals 13 residues. Germline CDR1 and CDR2: SGDLS and YYNGEE. The CDR3 DNA follows: TGTGCCAGCAGCGCAATTCCGTCCGCACCCCTCCACTTT. Protein sequence: CASSAIPSAPLHF.

This chain uses TRBV7-6 with TRBJ2-1, with TRBD2 identical over 8 bases. This CDR3 spans 13 amino acids. The V gene end was trimmed by 5 bases and the J gene end by 6 bases; junction bases not matched to a gene: 3. Germline CDR1 reads SGHVS; CDR2 reads FNYEAQ. As DNA, the CDR3 is TGTGCCAGCAGCATCACTAGCGGCAATGAGCAGTTCTTC. It yields the protein CASSITSGNEQFF.

V and J are TRBV5-1 and TRBJ2-1; D possibly corresponds to TRBD2 (5 bases). Between the trimmed V and J ends, which lost 4 bases and 10 bases, there was a span of 18 bases. Germline loops: CDR1 SGHRS, CDR2 YFSETQ. The CDR3 runs 14 residues. The CDR3 reads CASSPDRGATEQFF. DNA of the CDR3: TGCGCCAGCAGCCCGGACCGGGGAGCGACGGAGCAGTTCTTC. The variable domain in full, completed from reference TRBV5-1 and TRBJ2-1, reads KAGVTQTPRYLIKTRGQQVTLSCSPISGHRSVSWYQQTPGQGLQFLFEYFSETQRNKGNFPGRFSGRQFSNSRSEMNVSTLELGDSALYLCASSPDRGATEQFFGPGTRLTVL.

This chain joins TRBV9 and TRBJ2-1, with 15 bases fitting TRBD2. The germline V gene encodes CDR1 SGDLS and CDR2 YYNGEE. This CDR3 spans 19 amino acids. The junction had 8 bases not matched to a gene; V was cut back by 4 bases and J by 0 bases. CDR3 sequence: CASSWVGTSGGSSYNEQFF. DNA of the CDR3: TGTGCCAGCAGCTGGGTGGGGACTAGCGGGGGGAGCTCCTACAATGAGCAGTTCTTC. The full variable domain, rest sourced from reference TRBV9 and TRBJ2-1, is DSGVTQTPKHLITATGQRVTLRCSPRSGDLSVYWYQQSLDQGLQFLIQYYNGEERAKGNILERFSAQQFPDLHSELNLSSLELGDSALYFCASSWVGTSGGSSYNEQFFGPGTRLTVL.

The chain carries TRBV19 and TRBJ1-2; no clear D. V dropped 7 bases and J dropped 3 bases, with 3 bases sitting between them. Germline V CDR1 and CDR2: LNHDA, SQIVND (reference sequence). The CDR3 has 10 residues. The CDR3, as DNA: TGTGCCAGTACCCACTATGGCTACACCTTC. Translated, it gives CASTHYGYTF.